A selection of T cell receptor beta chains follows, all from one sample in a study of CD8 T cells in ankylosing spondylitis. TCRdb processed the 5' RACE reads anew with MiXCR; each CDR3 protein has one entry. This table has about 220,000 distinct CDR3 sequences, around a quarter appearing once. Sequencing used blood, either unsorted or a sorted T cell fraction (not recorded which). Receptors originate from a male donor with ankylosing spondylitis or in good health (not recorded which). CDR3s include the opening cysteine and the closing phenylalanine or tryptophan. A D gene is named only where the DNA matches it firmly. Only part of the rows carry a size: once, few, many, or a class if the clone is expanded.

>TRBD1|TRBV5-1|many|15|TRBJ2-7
TGCGCCAGCAGCTTAACAGGGGGCCTCTCCTACGAGCAGTACTTC
CASSLTGGLSYEQYF
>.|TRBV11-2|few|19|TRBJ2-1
TGTGCCAGCAGCTTACGACCCCGCTTGAGCGGAAGCTCCTACAATGAGCAGTTCTTC
CASSLRPRLSGSSYNEQFF
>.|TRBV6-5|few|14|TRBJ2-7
TGTGCCAGCAGTTACTCGTTCGGCGGATACGAGCAGTACTTC
CASSYSFGGYEQYF
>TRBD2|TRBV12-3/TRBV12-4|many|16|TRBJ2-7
TGTGCCAGCAGTAACCCCGGACTAGCGGTTAACTACGAGCAGTACTTC
CASSNPGLAVNYEQYF
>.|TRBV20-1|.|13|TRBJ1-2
TGCAGTGCGACCCCCACGTCCAACTATGGCTACACCTTC
CSATPTSNYGYTF
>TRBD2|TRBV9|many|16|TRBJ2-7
TGTGCCAGCAGCGTTGGACTAGCGGGAGACCCCTACGAGCAGTACTTC
CASSVGLAGDPYEQYF
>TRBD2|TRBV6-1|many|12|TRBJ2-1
TGTGCCTCAGCTAGCGGGAGCTATGAGCAGTTCTTC
CASASGSYEQFF
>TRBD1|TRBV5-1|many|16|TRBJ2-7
TGCGCCAGCAGAACTGTCCCGGGACAGGACCACTACGAGCAGTACTTC
CASRTVPGQDHYEQYF
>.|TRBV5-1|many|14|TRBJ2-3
TGCGCCAGCGAGTCGGATCCGGGGACAGATACGCAGTATTTT
CASESDPGTDTQYF
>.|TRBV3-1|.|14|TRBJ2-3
TGTGCCAGCAGCGAAATCCCCCCCACAGATACGCAGTATTTT
CASSEIPPTDTQYF
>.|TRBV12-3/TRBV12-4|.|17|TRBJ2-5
TGTGCCAGCAGCAATACTTTCCGCTTAGGGGGAACAGAGACCCAGTACTTC
CASSNTFRLGGTETQYF
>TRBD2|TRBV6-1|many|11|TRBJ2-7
TGTGCCAGCAGTTGGGGGGGGGAGCAGTACTTC
CASSWGGEQYF
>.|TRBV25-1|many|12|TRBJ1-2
TGTGCCAGCAGTCCAAGGGGGGGTGGCTACACCTTC
CASSPRGGGYTF
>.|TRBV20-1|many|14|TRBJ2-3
TGCAGTGCTAGATCCGTAGGGGACCCAGATACGCAGTATTTT
CSARSVGDPDTQYF
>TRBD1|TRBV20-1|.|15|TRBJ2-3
TGCAGTGCAGACACCGGGACAGGGAGGACAGATACGCAGTATTTT
CSADTGTGRTDTQYF
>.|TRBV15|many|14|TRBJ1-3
TGTGCCACCAGCAGAGACTCTTCTGGAAACACCATATATTTT
CATSRDSSGNTIYF
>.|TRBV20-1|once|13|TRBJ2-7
TGCAGTGCTAGGCAGGGGATTTTCTACGAGCAGTACTTC
CSARQGIFYEQYF
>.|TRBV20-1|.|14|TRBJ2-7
TGCAGTGCCCCCGCCCAGGTGTCTTCCTACGAGCAGTACTTC
CSAPAQVSSYEQYF
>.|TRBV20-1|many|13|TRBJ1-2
TGCAGTGCTAGAGGACAGAGTAACTATGGCTACACCTTC
CSARGQSNYGYTF
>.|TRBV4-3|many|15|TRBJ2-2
TGCGCCAGCAGCCAAGATAGGGCCTACGCCGGGGAGCTGTTTTTT
CASSQDRAYAGELFF
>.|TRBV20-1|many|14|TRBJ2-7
TGCAGTGCTAGAGGGGGGACAGCGGGGGACGAGCAGTACTTC
CSARGGTAGDEQYF
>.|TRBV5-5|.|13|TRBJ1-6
TGTGCCAGCAATCAGGTCGGGAATTCACCCCTCCACTTT
CASNQVGNSPLHF
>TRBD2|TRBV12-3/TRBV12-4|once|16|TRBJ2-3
TGTGCCAGCAGTTCGGCACTAGCGTATAGCACAGATACGCAGTATTTT
CASSSALAYSTDTQYF
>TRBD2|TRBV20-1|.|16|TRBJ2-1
TGCAGTGCTAGAGATATACTAGCGGGAGCGGGTAATGAGCAGTTCTTC
CSARDILAGAGNEQFF